One sample yielded the 10 T cell receptor beta chains listed below, sequenced in a study of T cells in Graves' hyperthyroidism and ophthalmopathy. TCR beta CDR3 region amplification was performed from RNA transcripts. In the first-round RT-PCR of the TCR CDR3, the HTBI primer set was used. A single record per CDR3 protein comes from TCRdb applying MiXCR to the multiplex PCR reads. The sample lists more than 300,000 distinct CDR3 sequences, about a sixth seen once, with 30% to 35% in the top ten. Sequencing input: blood. Receptors were obtained from a woman in her twenties or thirties with Graves' hyperthyroidism that later progressed to Graves' ophthalmopathy.

Ten or more counts support this clonotype. V usage is TRBV6-1 and J usage is TRBJ2-7; D is uncertain. The CDR3 is 14 residues long. The germline V gene encodes CDR1 MNHNS and CDR2 SASEGT. The V gene lost 0 bases and the J gene lost 3 bases, with 9 bases spanning the gap. CDR3 coding DNA: TGTGCCAGCAGTGAAGCCATCCGTAACTACGAGCAGTACTTC. Protein: CASSEAIRNYEQYF.

The gene calls are TRBV5-5 and TRBJ2-5, with 7 nucleotides matching TRBD2. The CDR3 totals 14 residues. The germline CDR1 and CDR2 sequences are SGHKS and YYEKEE (reference sequence). V shed 4 bases and J 4 bases; nucleotides not matched to a gene: 7. The CDR3 coding sequence is TGTGCCAGCAGCCTAGGAGCGGGATCAGAGACCCAGTACTTC. This gives the protein CASSLGAGSETQYF.

The J gene is TRBJ2-3, the V gene TRBV10-2; D not certain. CDR3 length: 13 residues. The ends were cut back, 3 bases at V and 5 bases at J, with 9 bases in the middle. CDR1 and CDR2 (germline): WSHSY, SAAADI. DNA of the CDR3: TGCGCCAGCAGTGATGTGTCCCGAGATACGCAGTATTTT. Encoded protein: CASSDVSRDTQYF.

Ten or more counts support this clonotype. The rearrangement links TRBV3-1 to TRBJ1-6, with 9 positions matching TRBD1. The V segment lost 3 bases and the J segment 4 bases; nucleotides outside the gene matches: 4. The V gene's germline CDR1 is LGHDT and CDR2 YNNKEL (reference sequence). The CDR3 covers 16 residues. The CDR3 region is CASSQGQGGYNSPLHF. Written as DNA, the CDR3 is TGTGCCAGCAGCCAGGGACAGGGTGGTTATAATTCACCCCTCCACTTT.

This clonotype counts as medium-sized. This rearrangement joins TRBV20-1 to TRBJ2-1; 8 bases align to TRBD1. Germline V gene lookup returns CDR1 DFQATT and CDR2 SNEGSKA (reference sequence). This CDR3 spans 16 amino acids. With 0 bases clipped from V and 3 bases from J, the junction kept 7 bases outside the gene matches. The CDR3 sequence is CSARDPGTGIYNEQFF. CDR3 DNA sequence: TGCAGTGCTAGAGATCCAGGGACAGGAATCTACAATGAGCAGTTCTTC.

This clonotype was recorded many times. The rearrangement uses TRBV5-5 and TRBJ1-5, with D maybe TRBD1 (5 bases). Germline-derived CDR1 and CDR2 are SGHKS and YYEKEE (reference sequence). The CDR3 runs to 15 residues. Trimming shortened V by 4 bases and J by 7 bases, and 18 bases separated the two germline ends. The CDR3 spells CASSVGQQVGQPQHF. CDR3 nucleotide sequence: TGTGCCAGCAGCGTGGGGCAGCAGGTGGGCCAGCCCCAGCATTTT. Full variable domain (remainder filled in from reference TRBV5-5 and TRBJ1-5): DAGVTQSPTHLIKTRGQQVTLRCSPISGHKSVSWYQQVLGQGPQFIFQYYEKEERGRGNFPDRFSARQFPNYSSELNVNALLLGDSALYLCASSVGQQVGQPQHFGDGTRLSIL.

This chain connects TRBV3-1 to TRBJ2-1, with 10 bases aligning to TRBD2. Per germline, CDR1 LGHDT and CDR2 YNNKEL (reference sequence). Trimming removed 4 bases from V and 4 bases from J; junction bases left unmatched: 7. The CDR3 sequence is 16 residues long. The CDR3 coding sequence is TGTGCCAGCAGCCGTTGGACTAGCGGAAAGTACAATGAGCAGTTCTTC. Protein product: CASSRWTSGKYNEQFF.

Ten or more counts support this clonotype. The V and J genes are TRBV12-3 or TRBV12-4 and TRBJ1-6, with 7 positions matching TRBD1. V was pared by 4 bases and J by 0 bases, with 3 bases of the junction left unmatched. This CDR3 region has 16 residues. The CDR3 coding sequence is TGTGCCAGCAGTTCGACAGGGTTCTCCTATAATTCACCCCTCCACTTT. Translated: CASSSTGFSYNSPLHF.

In this sample, this clonotype turned up many times. The J gene is TRBJ1-1, the V gene TRBV14; 8 bases agree with TRBD1. Germline V gene lookup returns CDR1 SGHDN and CDR2 FVKESK. The CDR3 runs to 14 residues. Germline trimming cut 4 bases from V and 8 bases from J; bases unmatched to any gene: 9. The CDR3 nucleotides read TGTGCCAGCAGCCTCTTGGGACAGGACATCGAAGCTTTCTTT. This codes for CASSLLGQDIEAFF.

Remarks on this clonotype: Mismatch with germline at one junction end may stem from a read error. CDR3 sequence: CSARPLGGGLQETHYF. The DNA for the CDR3 is TGCAGTGCTAGACCGCTCGGCGGGGGGCTCCAAGAGACCCATTACTTC. V is TRBV20-1 and J is TRBJ2-5; 8 positions match TRBD2. The CDR3 has 16 amino acids. Germline V gene data show CDR1 as DFQATT and CDR2 as SNEGSKA (reference sequence).